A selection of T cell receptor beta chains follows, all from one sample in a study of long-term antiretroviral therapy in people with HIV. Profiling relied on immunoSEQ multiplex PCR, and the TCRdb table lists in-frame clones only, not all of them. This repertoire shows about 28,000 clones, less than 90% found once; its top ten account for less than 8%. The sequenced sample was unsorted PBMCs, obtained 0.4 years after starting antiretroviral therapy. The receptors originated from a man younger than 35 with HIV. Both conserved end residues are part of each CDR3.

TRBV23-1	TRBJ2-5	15	CASSPPAVIQETQYF
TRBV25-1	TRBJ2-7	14	CASSESGRAREQYF
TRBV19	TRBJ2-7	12	CASSYTGSEQYF
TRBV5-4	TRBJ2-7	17	CASSLGVEDWSYYEQYF
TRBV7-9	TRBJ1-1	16	CASSSPPGGGNTEAFF
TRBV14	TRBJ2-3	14	CASSQDFRTDTQYF
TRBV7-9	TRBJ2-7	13	CASSLGYTYEQYF
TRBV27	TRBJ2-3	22	CASSSIYTRGGPGLPRGDTQYF
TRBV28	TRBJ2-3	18	CASSLISRQGFFTDTQYF
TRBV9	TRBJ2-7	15	CASSPEAKSSYEQYF
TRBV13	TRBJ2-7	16	CASSSSLRTGSYEQYF
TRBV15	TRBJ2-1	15	CATSSHRGDTDEQFF
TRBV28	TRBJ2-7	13	CASSLPPRGEQYF
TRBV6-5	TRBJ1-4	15	CASSYSGGDGEKLFF
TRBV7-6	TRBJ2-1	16	CASSLAGSGSHNEQFF
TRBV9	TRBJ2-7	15	CASSSVGTGGYEQYF
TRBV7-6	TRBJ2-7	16	CASSLGGFTHAYEQYF
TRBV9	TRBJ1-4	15	CASSFRGQGGEKLFF
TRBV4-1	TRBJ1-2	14	CASSQSQRDYGYTF
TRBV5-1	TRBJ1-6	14	CASSLDRGNSPLHF
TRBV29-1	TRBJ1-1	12	CSGGTGGPEAFF